This record looks at one T cell receptor beta chain sequence and its context. Gene names are the mouse ones. The CDR3 end is not reached by the read, which stops 1 residue before it; the germline J gene fills it in. Some clones are missing from TCRdb's copy, which holds only in-frame ones; the method was immunoSEQ multiplex PCR. Of several thousand clones in the sample, approximately 50% are singletons; the top ten hold 3.8%. V lost 4 bases to trimming and J lost 4 bases; unmatched junction nucleotides: 6. From germline, CDR1 is SGHLS and CDR2 HYDKME. This CDR3 has 14 residues. The data are from a study of tissue T cells after allogeneic stem cell transplantation. Time point: mouse harvest day 7 after allogeneic transplant. Each mouse received 10^7 T-cell-depleted marrow cells plus 10^6 splenic CD5+ T cells by tail vein.

The specimen sequenced was gut tissue. The V call is TRBV12-2, the J call TRBJ2-7; 10 bases align to TRBD1. The sequence was collected from a female BALB/c mouse given C57BL/6 T cells with graft-versus-host disease after an allogeneic hematopoietic cell transplant. The CDR3 DNA, read in part, is TGTGCCAGCTCCCTCCGGGACAGGGGTTATGAACAGTAC. Amino acid sequence: CASSLRDRGYEQY. From start to end, the CDR3 is CASSLRDRGYEQYF.